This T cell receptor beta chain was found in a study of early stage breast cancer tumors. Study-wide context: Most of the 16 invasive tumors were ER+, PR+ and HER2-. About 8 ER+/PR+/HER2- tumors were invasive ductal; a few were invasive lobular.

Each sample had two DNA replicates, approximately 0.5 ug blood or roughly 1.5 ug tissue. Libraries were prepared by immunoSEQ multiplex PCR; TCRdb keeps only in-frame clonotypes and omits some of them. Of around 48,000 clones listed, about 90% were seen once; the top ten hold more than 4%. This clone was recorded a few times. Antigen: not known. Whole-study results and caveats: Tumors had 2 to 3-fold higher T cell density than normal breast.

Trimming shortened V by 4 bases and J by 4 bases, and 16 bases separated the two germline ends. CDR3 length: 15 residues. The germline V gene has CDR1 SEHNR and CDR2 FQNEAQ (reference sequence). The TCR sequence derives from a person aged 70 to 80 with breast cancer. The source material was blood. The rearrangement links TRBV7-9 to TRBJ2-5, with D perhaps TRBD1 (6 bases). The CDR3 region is CASSSGGSRGETQYF. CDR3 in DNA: TGTGCCAGCAGCTCCGGCGGCTCCAGGGGAGAGACCCAGTACTTC.